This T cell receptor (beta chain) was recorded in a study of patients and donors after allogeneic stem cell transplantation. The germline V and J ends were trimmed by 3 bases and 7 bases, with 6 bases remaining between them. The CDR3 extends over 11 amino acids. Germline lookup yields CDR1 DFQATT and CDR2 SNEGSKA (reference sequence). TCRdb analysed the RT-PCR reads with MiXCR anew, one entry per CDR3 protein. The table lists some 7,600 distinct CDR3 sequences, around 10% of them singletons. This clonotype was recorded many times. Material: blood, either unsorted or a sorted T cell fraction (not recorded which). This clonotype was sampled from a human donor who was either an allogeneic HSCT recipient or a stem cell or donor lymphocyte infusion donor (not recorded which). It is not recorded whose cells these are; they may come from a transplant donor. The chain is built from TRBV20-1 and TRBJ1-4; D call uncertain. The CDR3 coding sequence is TGCAGTGCTAGTCAAGCTGAAAAACTGTTTTTT. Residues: CSASQAEKLFF.